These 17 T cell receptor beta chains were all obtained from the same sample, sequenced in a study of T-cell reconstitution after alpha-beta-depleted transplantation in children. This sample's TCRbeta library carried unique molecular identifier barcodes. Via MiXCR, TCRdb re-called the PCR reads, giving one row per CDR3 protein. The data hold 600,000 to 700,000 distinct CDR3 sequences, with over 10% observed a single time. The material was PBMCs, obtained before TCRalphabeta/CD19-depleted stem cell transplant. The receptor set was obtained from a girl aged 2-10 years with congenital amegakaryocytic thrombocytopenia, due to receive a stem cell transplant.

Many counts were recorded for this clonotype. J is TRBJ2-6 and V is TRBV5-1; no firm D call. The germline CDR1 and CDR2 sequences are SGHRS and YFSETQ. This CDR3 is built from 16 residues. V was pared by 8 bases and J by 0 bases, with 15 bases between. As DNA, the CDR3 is TGCGCCAGTCGACCTAATACTAACTCTGGGGCCAACGTCCTGACTTTC. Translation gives CASRPNTNSGANVLTF.

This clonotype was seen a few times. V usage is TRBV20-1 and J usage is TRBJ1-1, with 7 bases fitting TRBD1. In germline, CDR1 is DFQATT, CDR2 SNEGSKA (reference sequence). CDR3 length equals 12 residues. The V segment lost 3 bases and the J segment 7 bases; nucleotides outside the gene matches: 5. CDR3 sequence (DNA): TGCAGTGCTAGCCTCGGACAGGATGAAGCTTTCTTT. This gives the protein CSASLGQDEAFF.

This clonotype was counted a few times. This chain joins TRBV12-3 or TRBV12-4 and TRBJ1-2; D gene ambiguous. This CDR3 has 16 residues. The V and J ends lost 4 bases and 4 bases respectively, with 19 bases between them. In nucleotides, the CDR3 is TGTGCCAGCAGTTCAAGATCGGACGGCTACCCCTATGGCTACACCTTC. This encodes CASSSRSDGYPYGYTF.

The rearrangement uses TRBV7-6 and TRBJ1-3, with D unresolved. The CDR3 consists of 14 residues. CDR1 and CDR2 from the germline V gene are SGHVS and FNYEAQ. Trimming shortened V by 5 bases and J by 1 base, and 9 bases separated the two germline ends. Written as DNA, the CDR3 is TGTGCCAGCAGCCCGCGATATTCTGGAAACACCATATATTTT. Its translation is CASSPRYSGNTIYF.

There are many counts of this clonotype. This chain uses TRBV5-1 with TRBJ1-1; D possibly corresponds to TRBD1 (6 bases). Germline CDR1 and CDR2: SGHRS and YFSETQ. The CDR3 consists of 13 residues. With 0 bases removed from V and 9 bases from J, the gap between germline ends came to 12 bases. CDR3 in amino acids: CASSLAWTEQAFF. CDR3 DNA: TGCGCCAGCAGCTTGGCCTGGACAGAACAAGCTTTCTTT.

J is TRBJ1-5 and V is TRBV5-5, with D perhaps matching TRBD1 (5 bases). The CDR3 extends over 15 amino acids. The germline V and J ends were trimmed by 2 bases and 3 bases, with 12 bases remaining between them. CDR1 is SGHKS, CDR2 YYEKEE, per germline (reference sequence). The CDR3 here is CASSFDGTFNQPQHF. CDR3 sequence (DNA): TGTGCCAGCAGCTTCGACGGGACTTTCAATCAGCCCCAGCATTTT.

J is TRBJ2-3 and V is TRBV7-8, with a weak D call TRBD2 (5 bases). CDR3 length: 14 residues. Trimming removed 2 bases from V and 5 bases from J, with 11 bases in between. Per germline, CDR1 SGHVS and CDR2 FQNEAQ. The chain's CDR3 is CASSLISEVDTQYF. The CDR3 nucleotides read TGTGCCAGCAGCTTAATTAGCGAGGTAGATACGCAGTATTTT.

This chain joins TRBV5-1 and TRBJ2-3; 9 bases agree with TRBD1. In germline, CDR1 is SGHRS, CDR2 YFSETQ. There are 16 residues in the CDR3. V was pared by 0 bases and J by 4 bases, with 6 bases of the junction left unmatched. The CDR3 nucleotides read TGCGCCAGCAGCTTGGCCACAGGGGGCGGTGCAGATACGCAGTATTTT. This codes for CASSLATGGGADTQYF.

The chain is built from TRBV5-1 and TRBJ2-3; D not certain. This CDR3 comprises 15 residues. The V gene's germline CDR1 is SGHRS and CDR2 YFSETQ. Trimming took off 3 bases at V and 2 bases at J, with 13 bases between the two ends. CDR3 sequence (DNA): TGCGCCAGCAGCTCCGTATACGCTGACACAGATACGCAGTATTTT. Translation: CASSSVYADTDTQYF.

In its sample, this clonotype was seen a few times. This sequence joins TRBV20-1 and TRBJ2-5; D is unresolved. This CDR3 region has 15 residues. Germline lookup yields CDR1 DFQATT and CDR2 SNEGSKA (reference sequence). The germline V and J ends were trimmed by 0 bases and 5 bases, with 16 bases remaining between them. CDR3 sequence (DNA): TGCAGTGCTAGAGAGGTTAAGAACTCGCGGGAGACCCAGTACTTC. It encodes CSAREVKNSRETQYF.

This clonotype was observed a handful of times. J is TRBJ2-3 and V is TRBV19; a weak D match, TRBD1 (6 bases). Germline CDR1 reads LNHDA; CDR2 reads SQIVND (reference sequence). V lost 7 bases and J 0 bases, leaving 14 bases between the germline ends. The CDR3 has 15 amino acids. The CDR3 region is CASIKGVSSTDTQYF. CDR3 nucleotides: TGTGCCAGTATTAAGGGGGTCTCTAGCACAGATACGCAGTATTTT.

CDR3 region: CASSVVGLAGGASMNEQFF. The CDR3 DNA reads TGCGCCAGCAGTGTCGTGGGACTAGCGGGAGGGGCCAGCATGAATGAGCAGTTCTTC. This chain connects TRBV10-2 to TRBJ2-1; 16 bases agree with TRBD2. CDR1 and CDR2 from the germline V gene are WSHSY and SAAADI. Unmatched junction bases numbered 13, after V lost 4 bases and J lost 7 bases. This CDR3 spans 19 amino acids.

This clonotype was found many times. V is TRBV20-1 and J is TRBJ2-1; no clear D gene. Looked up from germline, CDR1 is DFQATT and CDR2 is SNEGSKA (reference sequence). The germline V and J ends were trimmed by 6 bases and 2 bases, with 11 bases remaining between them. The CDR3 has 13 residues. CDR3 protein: CSASGHPYNEQFF. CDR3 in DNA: TGCAGTGCGTCGGGTCATCCCTACAATGAGCAGTTCTTC.

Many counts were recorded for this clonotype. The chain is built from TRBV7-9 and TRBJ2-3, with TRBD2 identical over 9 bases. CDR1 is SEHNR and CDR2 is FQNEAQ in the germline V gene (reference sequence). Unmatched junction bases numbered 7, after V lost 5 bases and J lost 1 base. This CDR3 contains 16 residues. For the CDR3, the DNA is TGTGCCAGCAGCGCCTCTAGCGGGAAGGGCACAGATACGCAGTATTTT. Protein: CASSASSGKGTDTQYF.

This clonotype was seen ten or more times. The CDR3 DNA sequence: TGTGCCAGCAGGGGACGGGAAAACATTCAGTACTTC. Translated, it gives CASRGRENIQYF. V usage is TRBV12-3 or TRBV12-4 and J usage is TRBJ2-4; D possibly uses TRBD1 or TRBD2 (5 bases each). The CDR3 loop spans 12 amino acids. Trimming stripped 6 bases from V and 5 bases from J, with 8 bases between.

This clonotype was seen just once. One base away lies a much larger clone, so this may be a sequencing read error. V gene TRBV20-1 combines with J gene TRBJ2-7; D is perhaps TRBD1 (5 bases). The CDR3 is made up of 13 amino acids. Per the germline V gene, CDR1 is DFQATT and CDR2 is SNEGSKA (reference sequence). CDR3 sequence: CSATTGFPDEHYF. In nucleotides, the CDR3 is TGCAGTGCTACAACAGGATTTCCCGACGAGCACTACTTC.

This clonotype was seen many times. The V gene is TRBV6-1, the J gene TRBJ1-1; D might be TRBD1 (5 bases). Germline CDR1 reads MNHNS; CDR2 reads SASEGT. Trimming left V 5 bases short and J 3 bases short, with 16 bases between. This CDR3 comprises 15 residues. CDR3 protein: CASSPGSYRDTEAFF. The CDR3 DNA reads TGTGCCAGCAGTCCAGGGTCTTATAGGGACACTGAAGCTTTCTTT.